This T cell receptor beta chain was found in a study of lymphopenia after photon versus proton radiotherapy. The CDR3 is made up of 15 amino acids. Looked up from germline, CDR1 is SGHTA and CDR2 is FQGNSA. Trimming took 5 bases from V and 2 from J; bases not matched to a gene: 8. Notes on the study in general: Proton therapy kept repertoires fairly stable, unlike photons, which gained effector/memory cells. Larger post-nadir TCR diversity loss correlated inversely with survival in deceased patients. Survival link was tested only in deceased patients; proton benefit remains a possibility.

Using immunoSEQ multiplex PCR, the repertoire was profiled, and TCRdb retains in-frame clones only, with some absent. The sample includes roughly 61,000 clones, about 85% of them seen just once. This clone was observed a handful of times. The antigen is undetermined. The starting material was peripheral blood, obtained from a patient treated with proton-based radiotherapy. The chain uses TRBV7-2 and TRBJ2-5, with TRBD2 identical over 7 bases. The clonotype was recovered from a man older than 75 with esophageal cancer. CDR3 protein: CASSRPGGTQETQYF. CDR3 DNA: TGTGCCAGCAGCCGACCCGGGGGGACTCAAGAGACCCAGTACTTC.